This T cell receptor beta chain was documented in a study of identical twins' blood T cells. Reared together, all three twin pairs probably met the same infectious agents and vaccines. Each CDR3 protein gets one entry after TCRdb re-called the 5' RACE reads with MiXCR. Of 300,000 to 400,000 distinct CDR3 sequences listed, around 30% are singletons. This clonotype was observed many times. The J segment lost 3 bases and the V segment lost 7 bases, leaving 8 bases of the junction unmatched. The CDR3 has 14 amino acids. Germline CDR1 is ENHRY and CDR2 is SYGVKD. Sequenced material: PBMCs. The sequence derives from a woman aged 18 to 55 in good health. The chain links TRBV10-3 to TRBJ1-1; 7 nucleotides match TRBD1. In DNA form, the CDR3 reads TGTGCCATCACCCCGACAGGGAGAGACACTGAAGCTTTCTTT. Translating gives CAITPTGRDTEAFF.